The T cell receptor beta chain described here comes from a study of blood T cell repertoires in COVID-19. At the level of the study: The origin of the acute and convalescent COVID-19 samples was the United States, Italy and Spain.

With 6 bases clipped from V and 0 bases from J, the junction kept 4 bases outside the gene matches. Germline CDR1 reads SNHLY; CDR2 reads FYNNEI. The CDR3 is 14 amino acids. Sequenced by immunoSEQ multiplex PCR; TCRdb stores in-frame clones only, minus some. The table lists about 280,000 clones, 90% of them singletons. Participants reported their clinical history, and cohort assignment relied on those reports. The sequence came from a woman aged 18-29 years with acute COVID-19. This rearrangement joins TRBV2 to TRBJ2-7; TRBD2 agrees at 8 bases. Material for sequencing was PBMCs or T cells enriched from blood (not recorded which). Here the CDR3 DNA reads TGTGCCAGCAGCAAGACTAGCGCCTCCTACGAGCAGTACTTC. Encoded protein: CASSKTSASYEQYF.